This T cell receptor (beta chain) originates from a study of T cell repertoires in cytomegalovirus infection. Study background: CMV infection plus the matching HLA type was flagged by public TCR beta signatures.

This clonotype has a handful of counts. Its antigen is unidentified. This CDR3 is built from 12 residues. V was clipped by 11 bases and J by 1 base, with 11 bases between them. Germline assignment: CDR1 MNHEY and CDR2 SVGAGI. Study findings and constraints: The cumulative frequency of public TCR beta families distinguished individuals who carried CMV together with the relevant HLA.

TCRdb reanalysed the reads using MiXCR and keeps one entry per CDR3 protein. The table has 900,000 to 950,000 distinct CDR3 sequences, roughly 30% seen once. This rearrangement joins TRBV6-5 to TRBJ1-1; a weak D match, TRBD1 (5 bases). The sequence was obtained from a human donor in good health (CMV status not recorded). Some clones in this sample may be carry-over from other donors' samples. This material consisted of cultured CD8+ T cells from PBMCs, taken from culture after CMV antigen stimulation. DNA of the CDR3: TGTGCCGGCAAACAGGAGAACACTGAAGCTTTCTTT. This sequence encodes CAGKQENTEAFF.